The present entry profiles one T cell receptor beta chain with its context. These data are taken from a study of blood T cell repertoires in COVID-19. Study-wide context: Specimens from acute and convalescent COVID-19 originated in the United States, Italy and Spain. In each case, the material was cDNA or gDNA derived from T cells, B-cell-depleted T cells, or PBMCs.

V was shortened by 6 bases and J by 6 bases, with 12 bases between the two germline ends. The CDR3 runs 12 residues. In the original analysis: How many nucleated cells were present was estimated from reference gene primer amplification. Profiled with immunoSEQ multiplex PCR; TCRdb holds only in-frame clones, not every one. V, J and clone size are those of that table, while D and trimming were read from the DNA. This table has under 200,000 clones, 86% appearing once. The sequencing sample was made of peripheral blood. The TCR originated in a woman in her 70s with acute or convalescent COVID-19. The V call is TRBV12-3 or TRBV12-4, the J call TRBJ2-7, with D possibly TRBD1 on 6 matching bases. CDR3 nucleotides: TGTGCCAGCAGCCCGGGACATAGCGAGCAGTACTTC. Amino acids: CASSPGHSEQYF.